This is a list of T cell receptor beta chains from one sample in a study of CD8+ T cells in alopecia areata. Measured with immunoSEQ multiplex PCR; TCRdb has only the in-frame clones, and not every one. The sample holds around 250,000 clones, approximately 61% seen once. This specimen was CD4+ T cells sorted from blood, taken at week 0. The receptors were gathered from a human donor with alopecia areata. CDR3s include the opening cysteine and the closing phenylalanine or tryptophan. D genes are given only for firm matches. Rows may omit the clone size; those that give it use once, few, many or a size class.

abundance: .; d_gene: .; v_gene: TRBV4-1; j_gene: TRBJ2-1; CDR3aa: CASSQEGAASGEQFF; CDR3nt: TGCGCCAGCAGCCAAGAAGGGGCGGCATCCGGTGAGCAGTTCTTC
abundance: .; d_gene: .; v_gene: TRBV30; j_gene: TRBJ2-1; CDR3aa: CAWRRIGNNEQFF; CDR3nt: TGTGCCTGGAGGAGGATCGGTAACAATGAGCAGTTCTTC
abundance: .; d_gene: TRBD2; v_gene: TRBV13; j_gene: TRBJ2-5; CDR3aa: CASSLQRGGPETQYF; CDR3nt: TGTGCCAGCAGCCTCCAGCGGGGGGGCCCGGAGACCCAGTACTTC
abundance: .; d_gene: .; v_gene: TRBV2; j_gene: TRBJ2-1; CDR3aa: CASSVVRSSYNEQFF; CDR3nt: TGTGCCAGCAGTGTGGTGCGGAGCTCCTACAATGAGCAATTCTTC
abundance: few; d_gene: TRBD1; v_gene: TRBV13; j_gene: TRBJ2-7; CDR3aa: CASSLGTGGYEQYF; CDR3nt: TGTGCCAGCAGCTTAGGGACAGGGGGCTACGAGCAGTACTTC
abundance: .; d_gene: TRBD1; v_gene: TRBV15; j_gene: TRBJ2-2; CDR3aa: CATSREARGHGELFF; CDR3nt: TGTGCCACCAGCAGAGAGGCCAGGGGGCACGGGGAGCTGTTTTTT
abundance: .; d_gene: .; v_gene: TRBV30; j_gene: TRBJ2-6; CDR3aa: CAWSVSLRTSGANVLTF; CDR3nt: TGTGCCTGGAGTGTATCATTACGGACCTCTGGGGCCAACGTCCTGACTTTC
abundance: .; d_gene: .; v_gene: TRBV27; j_gene: TRBJ2-2; CDR3aa: CASSFRHTGELFF; CDR3nt: TGTGCCAGCAGTTTTCGGCACACCGGGGAGCTGTTTTTT
abundance: once; d_gene: .; v_gene: TRBV25-1; j_gene: TRBJ1-6; CDR3aa: CASSESFSPLHF; CDR3nt: TGTGCCAGCAGTGAATCCTTTTCACCCCTCCACTTT
abundance: .; d_gene: TRBD1; v_gene: TRBV6-1; j_gene: TRBJ1-4; CDR3aa: CASRSRQGEKLFF; CDR3nt: TGTGCCAGCAGGTCCCGACAGGGGGAAAAACTGTTTTTT
abundance: .; d_gene: TRBD2; v_gene: TRBV29-1; j_gene: TRBJ2-1; CDR3aa: CSAGLAGGRDEQFF; CDR3nt: TGCAGCGCCGGACTAGCGGGGGGGCGGGATGAGCAGTTCTTC
abundance: .; d_gene: TRBD1; v_gene: TRBV4-3; j_gene: TRBJ2-5; CDR3aa: CASSQGQGSQETQYF; CDR3nt: TGCGCCAGCAGCCAGGGACAGGGGTCCCAAGAGACCCAGTACTTC
abundance: .; d_gene: .; v_gene: TRBV29-1; j_gene: TRBJ2-5; CDR3aa: CSVEDGGDAQNQETQYF; CDR3nt: TGCAGCGTTGAAGATGGTGGCGACGCACAGAACCAAGAGACCCAGTACTTC
abundance: once; d_gene: .; v_gene: TRBV5-1; j_gene: TRBJ2-3; CDR3aa: CASSLGGSTDTQYF; CDR3nt: TGCGCCAGCAGCTTGGGCGGTTCCACAGATACGCAGTATTTT
abundance: .; d_gene: .; v_gene: TRBV29-1; j_gene: TRBJ2-7; CDR3aa: CSVVRAGRTYEQYF; CDR3nt: TGCAGCGTTGTCCGCGCAGGGAGGACCTACGAGCAGTACTTC
abundance: .; d_gene: .; v_gene: TRBV2; j_gene: TRBJ1-5; CDR3aa: CASSTYRDNQPQHF; CDR3nt: TGTGCCAGCAGTACATACAGGGACAATCAGCCCCAGCATTTT
abundance: .; d_gene: .; v_gene: TRBV15; j_gene: TRBJ1-5; CDR3aa: CATSRGQAINQPQHF; CDR3nt: TGTGCCACCAGCAGAGGACAGGCTATCAATCAGCCCCAGCATTTT